The rows below give T cell receptor beta chains drawn from one sample of a study of graft-versus-host responses after intestinal transplantation. Here immunoSEQ multiplex PCR was the method, and the copy in TCRdb shows in-frame clones only, minus some. The sample records 37,000 or so clones, roughly 89% being singletons. The input for sequencing was PBMCs, taken 300 to 320 days after intestinal transplant. The receptors were gathered from a human patient who received an intestinal transplant, so some T cells may come from the graft donor. CDR3s include the opening cysteine and the closing phenylalanine or tryptophan. A D gene is named only where the DNA matches it firmly. Only part of the rows carry a size: once, few, many, or a class if the clone is expanded.

size,J,D,length,V,CDR3,DNA
.,TRBJ2-7,.,12,TRBV2,CASRRDIYEQYF,TGTGCCAGCAGGCGGGATATCTACGAGCAGTACTTC
.,TRBJ1-3,.,14,TRBV29-1,CSVGAGTARNTIYF,TGCAGCGTTGGAGCGGGGACTGCGCGAAACACCATATATTTT
.,TRBJ1-4,.,14,TRBV5-5,CASSPQGRGEKLFF,TGTGCCAGCAGCCCACAGGGCCGGGGAGAAAAACTGTTTTTT
.,TRBJ2-1,TRBD2,15,TRBV15,CATSRARTSGDEQFF,TGTGCCACCAGCAGAGCCCGGACTAGCGGGGATGAGCAGTTCTTC
.,TRBJ1-1,.,12,TRBV7-7,CASSQSGTMAFF,TGTGCTAGCAGCCAAAGCGGGACAATGGCTTTCTTT
.,TRBJ2-1,.,16,TRBV4-1,CASSPWGDLSYNEQFF,TGCGCCAGCAGCCCATGGGGTGACCTTTCCTACAATGAGCAGTTCTTC
.,TRBJ2-3,.,13,TRBV19,CASSIGATDTQYF,TGTGCCAGTAGTATTGGAGCCACAGATACGCAGTATTTT
.,TRBJ2-5,.,12,TRBV6-1,CASSGTRQTQYF,TGTGCCAGCAGTGGGACTCGACAGACCCAGTACTTC
.,TRBJ2-3,TRBD2,20,TRBV4-1,CASSQSVTSGQLSLTDTQYF,TGCGCCAGCAGCCAATCTGTGACTAGCGGGCAACTTAGCCTCACAGATACGCAGTATTTT
.,TRBJ2-1,.,14,TRBV7-9,CASSRVFRHNEQFF,TGTGCCAGCAGCCGCGTCTTCCGGCACAATGAGCAGTTCTTC
.,TRBJ1-1,TRBD1,12,TRBV7-9,CASSLGGVEAFF,TGTGCCAGCAGCCTAGGGGGCGTTGAAGCTTTCTTT
once,TRBJ1-2,.,13,TRBV29-1,CSVDGGVDYGYTF,TGCAGCGTTGATGGGGGCGTGGACTATGGCTACACCTTC
.,TRBJ2-7,TRBD2,20,TRBV28,CASSFPPKLTRLAGTYEQYF,TGTGCCAGCAGTTTCCCTCCTAAACTCACTCGACTAGCGGGGACCTACGAGCAGTACTTC
.,TRBJ2-3,TRBD2,14,TRBV11-3,CASSLGGSGDTQYF,TGTGCCAGCAGCTTAGGCGGGAGTGGGGATACGCAGTATTTT
.,TRBJ2-3,TRBD2,14,TRBV18,CASSPSGRADTQYF,TGTGCCAGCTCACCATCCGGGAGGGCAGATACGCAGTATTTT
.,TRBJ1-4,TRBD1,14,TRBV9,CASSVAGGNEKLFF,TGTGCCAGCAGCGTAGCAGGGGGGAATGAAAAACTGTTTTTT
.,TRBJ2-1,TRBD1,15,TRBV4-1,CASSLSGQGKDEQFF,TGCGCCAGCAGCCTTTCGGGACAGGGGAAGGATGAGCAGTTCTTC
.,TRBJ1-1,.,14,TRBV18,CASSGGATNTEAFF,TGTGCCAGCTCAGGGGGTGCAACGAACACTGAAGCTTTCTTT
.,TRBJ2-1,TRBD2,14,TRBV4-1,CASSQVSGVDEQFF,TGCGCCAGCAGCCAAGTTAGCGGGGTCGATGAGCAGTTCTTC
few,TRBJ1-1,TRBD1,13,TRBV11-3,CASSLGTGTEAFF,TGTGCCAGCAGCTTAGGGACAGGGACTGAAGCTTTCTTT
.,TRBJ1-5,.,14,TRBV2,CASSPDSRNQPQHF,TGTGCCAGCAGTCCCGACAGCCGCAATCAGCCCCAGCATTTT
.,TRBJ2-2,TRBD2,18,TRBV5-5,CASSFSGLAGGKTGELFF,TGTGCCAGCAGCTTCTCGGGACTAGCGGGCGGAAAGACCGGGGAGCTGTTTTTT
.,TRBJ1-1,.,13,TRBV6-5,CASTVGGSTEAFF,TGTGCCAGCACTGTGGGGGGGAGCACTGAAGCTTTCTTT
.,TRBJ1-4,.,16,TRBV6-1,CASSEFFDGVGEKLFF,TGTGCCAGCAGCGAATTCTTTGACGGGGTGGGGGAAAAACTGTTTTTT
once,TRBJ2-1,.,11,TRBV19,CAATSNNEQFF,TGTGCCGCCACGTCCAACAATGAGCAGTTCTTC
.,TRBJ1-5,.,14,TRBV19,CASSIGGRVQPQHF,TGTGCCAGTAGTATAGGAGGAAGGGTGCAGCCCCAGCATTTT
.,TRBJ2-7,.,13,TRBV11-2,CASSLVEGGEQYF,TGTGCCAGCAGCTTAGTCGAGGGTGGCGAGCAGTACTTC
.,TRBJ1-5,.,13,TRBV6-1,CASSELSNQPQHF,TGTGCCAGCAGTGAACTTAGCAATCAGCCCCAGCATTTT
.,TRBJ2-7,.,14,TRBV5-6,CASRLADGAYEQYF,TGTGCCAGCAGACTGGCGGACGGAGCCTACGAGCAGTACTTC
.,TRBJ1-5,.,15,TRBV15,CATSRDLGVNQPQHF,TGTGCCACCAGCAGAGATTTAGGGGTTAATCAGCCCCAGCATTTT
few,TRBJ2-2,TRBD2,15,TRBV6-5,CASFRAGGPTGELFF,TGTGCCAGCTTTCGAGCGGGGGGGCCAACCGGGGAGCTGTTTTTT
.,TRBJ2-7,.,16,TRBV4-1,CASSQVFTQASYEQYF,TGCGCCAGCAGCCAAGTATTTACCCAGGCTTCCTACGAGCAGTACTTC
.,TRBJ1-5,.,13,TRBV11-2,CASSLGFGQPQHF,TGTGCCAGCAGCTTAGGTTTCGGCCAGCCCCAGCATTTT
.,TRBJ1-1,.,14,TRBV11-2,CASSLGGGYPEAFF,TGTGCCAGCAGCTTAGGTGGGGGTTACCCTGAAGCTTTCTTT
.,TRBJ2-1,TRBD1,16,TRBV15,CATSRDRSPSYNEQFF,TGTGCCACCAGCAGGGACAGGTCCCCTTCCTACAATGAGCAGTTCTTC
.,TRBJ2-5,TRBD2,16,TRBV6-6,CASSYSQGTSRQTQYF,TGTGCCAGCAGTTACTCACAAGGGACTAGCAGGCAGACCCAGTACTTC
.,TRBJ2-5,TRBD2,14,TRBV6-5,CASKGTSGRETQYF,TGTGCCAGCAAGGGGACTAGCGGGAGAGAGACCCAGTACTTC
once,TRBJ2-1,.,12,TRBV5-1,CASSLGPNEQFF,TGCGCCAGCAGCTTGGGCCCCAATGAGCAGTTCTTC
.,TRBJ2-7,TRBD1,16,TRBV4-2,CASSQADGTALYEQYF,TGTGCCAGCAGCCAAGCCGACGGGACAGCTCTCTACGAGCAGTACTTC
.,TRBJ1-2,.,14,TRBV6-1,CASSVEGKLYGYTF,TGTGCCAGCAGTGTTGAGGGGAAACTCTATGGCTACACCTTC
.,TRBJ2-5,TRBD2,15,TRBV7-6,CASSSSGGRVETQYF,TGTGCCAGCAGCTCTAGCGGGGGGCGGGTGGAGACCCAGTACTTC
once,TRBJ1-6,TRBD1,15,TRBV2,CASSGYRGGNSPLHF,TGTGCCAGCAGTGGCTACAGGGGCGGGAATTCACCCCTCCACTTT
.,TRBJ2-7,.,15,TRBV5-1,CASSPAGVGSYEQYF,TGCGCCAGCAGCCCCGCAGGGGTAGGGTCCTACGAGCAGTACTTC
.,TRBJ1-1,.,15,TRBV6-6,CASSYSSLLNTEAFF,TGTGCCAGCAGTTACTCGAGTCTGCTGAACACTGAAGCTTTCTTT
.,TRBJ1-2,TRBD1,15,TRBV4-1,CASSQDYRGRDGYTF,TGCGCCAGCAGCCAAGACTACAGGGGAAGGGATGGCTACACCTTC
.,TRBJ2-3,TRBD2,19,TRBV4-2,CASSQDRLAGGSRTDTQYF,TGTGCCAGCAGCCAAGATAGGCTAGCGGGGGGGTCGCGCACAGATACGCAGTATTTT
.,TRBJ1-5,.,14,TRBV28,CASSFQSVNQPQHF,TGTGCCAGCAGTTTCCAATCAGTCAATCAGCCCCAGCATTTT
.,TRBJ1-1,.,14,TRBV28,CASSLSGPRREAFF,TGTGCCAGCAGTTTATCGGGACCCCGGAGGGAAGCTTTCTTT
.,TRBJ1-5,.,15,TRBV28,CASSLSTAGPQPQHF,TGTGCCAGCAGTTTATCTACGGCAGGGCCCCAGCCCCAGCATTTT
.,TRBJ2-7,TRBD1,15,TRBV11-2,CASSHEQGADHEQYF,TGTGCCAGCAGCCACGAACAGGGGGCAGATCACGAGCAGTACTTC
.,TRBJ2-6,.,16,TRBV6-1,CASSADHSSGANVLTF,TGTGCCAGCAGTGCGGACCACAGCTCTGGGGCCAACGTCCTGACTTTC
.,TRBJ1-6,.,14,TRBV2,CASSEGNTDSPLHF,TGTGCCAGCAGTGAAGGGAATACCGATTCACCCCTCCACTTT
.,TRBJ2-1,TRBD2,17,TRBV10-2,CASSESGGRLGLNEQFF,TGCGCCAGCAGTGAGTCTGGCGGGAGGTTAGGGCTCAATGAGCAGTTCTTC
.,TRBJ2-1,TRBD1,12,TRBV29-1,CSDSTGVNEQFF,TGCAGCGACAGCACAGGGGTCAATGAGCAGTTCTTC
.,TRBJ1-6,.,14,TRBV9,CASSVGGTNSPLHF,TGTGCCAGCAGCGTAGGAGGGACGAATTCACCCCTCCACTTT